The 15 T cell receptor beta chains below come from one sample, sequenced in a study of response to subunit inactivated influenza vaccine (dated by TCRdb to 2016 to 2019). The library was made by RT-PCR. Sequenced using an Illumina HiSeq 2500. TCRdb reanalyzed the raw reads on its own, using fastp at Q25 for trimming and MiXCR for clone calling, and kept in-frame beta chains. Every distinct CDR3 protein forms one entry, paired with its most common genes and DNA. This sample lists 400,000 to 650,000 distinct CDR3 sequences; 7.2% were detected once. In total, the top ten clones hold 13% of the sample. This specimen was PBMCs from blood, taken less than 30 months after vaccination. The receptors come from a man aged 45 to 75 who received an inactivated influenza vaccine. Donor details come from another sample of the same person, matched by shared clones.

Many counts were recorded for this clonotype. The CDR3 is CASSLGGGVVDEQFF. DNA for the CDR3: TGTGCCAGCAGTTTGGGCGGGGGGGTCGTGGATGAGCAGTTCTTC. The rearrangement uses TRBV12-3 or TRBV12-4 and TRBJ2-1; 9 bases are shared with TRBD2. Trimming removed 3 bases from V and 8 bases from J; junction bases left unmatched: 8. This CDR3 region has 15 residues.

This clonotype occurred a few times. V gene TRBV20-1 combines with J gene TRBJ2-7; perhaps D is TRBD1 or TRBD2 (5 bases each). This CDR3 comprises 13 residues. The V end lost 5 bases, the J end lost 3 bases, and 14 bases lay between the germline ends. From germline, CDR1 is DFQATT and CDR2 SNEGSKA (reference sequence). DNA of the CDR3: TGCAGTGCTGGTGGGGGATCTCTCTACGAGCAGTACTTC. It specifies CSAGGGSLYEQYF.

V and J are TRBV20-1 and TRBJ2-7, with a tentative D call TRBD2 (5 bases). V was pared by 6 bases and J by 2 bases, with 17 bases between. Per the germline V gene, CDR1 is DFQATT and CDR2 is SNEGSKA (reference sequence). This CDR3 is built from 14 residues. The CDR3 DNA is TGCAGTGCAAAAACCGGGATTAACGCCTACGAGCAGTACTTC. Translated, it gives CSAKTGINAYEQYF.

This clonotype was found a few times. The gene calls are TRBV30 and TRBJ2-3; D is uncertain. V lost 2 bases, J lost 10 bases, and 16 bases lay in between. Germline V gene data show CDR1 as GTSNPN and CDR2 as SVGIG (reference sequence). The CDR3 loop spans 13 amino acids. CDR3: CAWSPNQRGSQYF. As DNA, the CDR3 is TGTGCCTGGAGTCCGAATCAGCGTGGGTCGCAGTATTTT.

The genes are TRBV4-2 and TRBJ2-7; 8 nucleotides align to TRBD2. CDR1 and CDR2 (germline): LGHNA, YNFKEQ. The CDR3 sequence is 18 residues long. V was clipped by 0 bases and J by 4 bases; unmatched bases: 14. The CDR3 DNA reads as TGTGCCAGCAGCCAAGATGGCTGGCAGCGGGAGTGGGGTTACGAGCAGTACTTC. This sequence encodes CASSQDGWQREWGYEQYF.

In this sample, this clonotype turned up a few times. It may be a read error: a sequence one base away is much more abundant. The gene calls are TRBV7-2 and TRBJ2-7; 8 nucleotides agree with TRBD1. Germline-derived CDR1 and CDR2 are SGHTA and FQGNSA. V shed 4 bases, J shed 5 bases, and the junction held 4 bases outside the gene matches. This CDR3 region has 13 residues. CDR3 residues: CASSSQTGDEQYF. CDR3 nucleotides: TGTGCCAGCAGCTCCCAGACAGGGGACGAGCAGTACTTC. The full variable domain, completed using reference TRBV7-2 and TRBJ2-7, is GAGVSQSPSNKVTEKGKDVELRCDPISGHTALYWYRQSLGQGLEFLIYFQGNSAPDKSGLPSDRFSAERTGGSVSTLTIQRTQQEDSAVYLCASSSQTGDEQYFGPGTRLTVT.

This clonotype was picked up a small number of times. CDR3 bases: TGTGCCACCAGCAGAGATGGAGGACACCTTTTCCCCGGGTCCAAAAACATTCAGTACTTC. This translates into CATSRDGGHLFPGSKNIQYF. The V call is TRBV15, the J call TRBJ2-4; tentatively, D is TRBD1 or TRBD2 (5 bases each). The CDR3 extends over 20 amino acids. Germline V gene data show CDR1 as LNHNV and CDR2 as YYDKDF (reference sequence). Trimming took off 0 bases at V and 2 bases at J, with 23 bases between the two ends. The full variable domain, completed using reference TRBV15 and TRBJ2-4, is DAMVIQNPRYQVTQFGKPVTLSCSQTLNHNVMYWYQQKSSQAPKLLFHYYDKDFNNEADTPDNFQSRRPNTSFCFLDIRSPGLGDTAMYLCATSRDGGHLFPGSKNIQYFGAGTRLSVL.

This clonotype came up a few times. The chain uses TRBV4-3 and TRBJ1-1; D remains unclear. With 0 bases removed from V and 4 bases from J, the gap between germline ends came to 6 bases. Germline CDR1 and CDR2: LGHNA and YSLEER. This CDR3 region has 13 residues. The CDR3 sequence is CASSQDMVTEAFF. The CDR3, as DNA: TGCGCCAGCAGCCAAGATATGGTCACTGAAGCTTTCTTT.

This clonotype has at least ten counts. The V and J genes are TRBV20-1 and TRBJ1-2; D is unresolved. The CDR3 length is 12 residues. Germline CDR1 is DFQATT and CDR2 is SNEGSKA (reference sequence). V lost 5 bases, J lost 5 bases, and 12 bases lay in between. The CDR3, as DNA: TGCAGTGCTGCACGGGATTTTTATGGCTACACCTTC. This gives the protein CSAARDFYGYTF.

This clonotype has at least ten counts. A read error may account for a junction end that differs from germline. This chain connects TRBV28 to TRBJ2-3, with D tentatively TRBD2 (7 bases). Germline CDR1 reads MDHEN; CDR2 reads SYDVKM. CDR3 length equals 15 residues. The CDR3 bases are TGTGCCAGCTCAGGGCCGGGGGGCGGCACAGATACGCAGTACTTT. It codes for CASSGPGGGTDTQYF.

The chain employs TRBV7-2 and TRBJ2-5; D is possibly TRBD2 (5 bases). The germline CDR1 and CDR2 sequences are SGHTA and FQGNSA. CDR3 length: 15 amino acids. V was shortened by 1 base and J by 3 bases, with 12 bases between the two germline ends. CDR3 sequence (DNA): TGTGCCAGCAGCTTAGTGTGGCTAGCTGAAGAGACCCAGTACTTC. Translation gives CASSLVWLAEETQYF.

This clonotype was seen ten or more times. The gene calls are TRBV6-5 and TRBJ2-1, with no clear D. V lost 0 bases to trimming and J lost 8 bases, with 5 bases between them. Germline CDR1 is MNHEY and CDR2 is SVGAGI. The CDR3 is made up of 12 amino acids. CDR3 residues: CASSYSTDEQFF. In nucleotides, the CDR3 is TGTGCCAGCAGTTACTCAACAGATGAGCAGTTCTTC.

This clonotype was observed a handful of times. The chain links TRBV20-1 to TRBJ2-7; no definite D call. The CDR3 has 12 amino acids. V was shortened by 3 bases and J by 3 bases, with 9 bases between the two germline ends. Per germline, CDR1 DFQATT and CDR2 SNEGSKA (reference sequence). The chain's CDR3 is CSARDGNYEQYF. Here the CDR3 DNA reads TGCAGTGCTAGGGACGGTAACTACGAGCAGTACTTC.

This clonotype was counted many times. The rearrangement joins TRBV5-6 to TRBJ2-3; 7 bases map to TRBD1. V shed 4 bases and J 5 bases; nucleotides not matched to a gene: 13. Germline CDR1 and CDR2: SGHDT and YYEEEE. The CDR3 contains 16 residues. CDR3 DNA: TGTGCCAGCAGCGCACGACAGGGAATGCCGAGAGATACGCAGTATTTT. Protein: CASSARQGMPRDTQYF.

This clonotype came up a few times. The V gene is TRBV6-2 or TRBV6-3, the J gene TRBJ2-3, with D perhaps TRBD1 (5 bases). The germline V and J ends were trimmed by 6 bases and 0 bases, with 10 bases remaining between them. From germline, CDR1 is MNHEY and CDR2 SVGEGT. This CDR3 has 14 residues. Written as DNA, the CDR3 is TGTGCCAGCAGCGACAGAACTAGCACAGATACGCAGTATTTT. This codes for CASSDRTSTDTQYF.